This TCR beta chain was obtained from a study of cytomegalovirus exposure and HLA in healthy donors. General observations from the study: The study designated 150 to 200 TCR beta chains cytomegalovirus-associated. One variant, a missense change in DCLRE1C, was linked in a later analysis to TCR beta V- and J-gene trimming.

Amplification used 60 Vbeta primers and 13 Jbeta primers. Assay used: immunoSEQ multiplex PCR; TCRdb lists only in-frame clones, some missing. Of over 120,000 clones listed, over 80% are singletons. Germline CDR1 reads SGHVS; CDR2 reads FNYEAQ. The J segment lost 5 bases and the V segment lost 1 base, leaving 6 bases of the junction unmatched. The CDR3 is made up of 15 amino acids. With regard to this clone: Its matching antigen is unknown.

The donors, nominally healthy at sampling, likely had unrecorded immune exposures. V is TRBV7-6 and J is TRBJ2-5, with TRBD2 matching 8 bases. The receptor comes from a woman aged 30 to 39 in good health and CMV-seronegative. The specimen sequenced was PBMCs. The CDR3 nucleotides read TGTGCCAGCAGCTTAGAAGTAGCGGGATGGGAGACCCAGTACTTC. It is translated as CASSLEVAGWETQYF.